This TCR beta chain was captured by sequencing in a study of cytomegalovirus exposure and HLA in healthy donors. PCR amplification relied on 60 Vbeta primers (plus 13 Jbeta primers). Assay: immunoSEQ multiplex PCR; the TCRdb copy retains only in-frame clones and omits some. The data contain around 67,000 clones, less than 80% of them singletons. Though nominally healthy at sampling, donors likely had unrecorded immune exposures. Germline V gene data show CDR1 as SNHLY and CDR2 as FYNNEI. Trimming removed 3 bases at V and 7 bases at J, with 9 bases between. The CDR3 runs to 12 residues. This TCR came from a woman aged 45 to 65 in good health and CMV-seronegative. The J gene is TRBJ1-1, the V gene TRBV2, with D maybe TRBD1 (5 bases). Sequenced material: PBMCs. CDR3 bases: TGTGCCAGCAGTGAGCGGGGGAGTGAAGCTTTCTTT. Its translation is CASSERGSEAFF.